This entry features one TCR beta chain sequence. Its antigen remains unknown. The sample originates from a study of cytomegalovirus exposure and HLA in healthy donors. With 0 bases removed from V and 7 bases from J, the gap between germline ends came to 22 bases. CDR3 length: 18 amino acids. Germline CDR1 and CDR2: MGHRA and YSYEKL. Amplification used 60 Vbeta primers and 13 Jbeta primers. The repertoire was sequenced with immunoSEQ multiplex PCR; TCRdb's copy has only in-frame clones and lacks some. The sample is made up of approximately 190,000 clones, and the top ten hold 0.74% of it. Study-level results: Sequencing depth across donors, presence/absence analyses assumed, was roughly uniform. Using a false discovery rate of 0.05, a later analysis showed that 16,951 TCR beta sequences were associated with HLA alleles.

The gene calls are TRBV4-1 and TRBJ1-3; D not resolved. Specimen: PBMCs. This TCR was sampled from a boy between 10 and 17 years old in good health and CMV-seronegative. The CDR3 coding sequence is TGCGCCAGCAGCCAAGAAGGGTTGGGCAGGTCGGGGAGCAACACCATATATTTT. Translated: CASSQEGLGRSGSNTIYF.